This TCR beta chain appears in the sequencing data of a study of blood T cell repertoires in COVID-19. The overall study: Acute and convalescent COVID-19 samples came from the United States, Italy and Spain.

Assay used: immunoSEQ multiplex PCR; TCRdb lists only in-frame clones, some missing. Found here are tens of thousands of clones, about 90% of them singletons; the top ten hold approximately 8.8%. With 3 bases clipped from V and 6 bases from J, the junction kept 2 bases outside the gene matches. CDR1 is LNHDA, CDR2 SQIVND, per germline (reference sequence). This CDR3 is 13 amino acids long. The chain uses TRBV19 and TRBJ2-1, with TRBD1 identical over 7 bases. The sequence derives from a human donor with active COVID-19. The donor label of this sample is uncertain. The specimen sequenced was peripheral blood. This CDR3 is CASSIDRVNEQFF. In DNA form, the CDR3 reads TGTGCCAGTAGTATCGACAGGGTCAATGAGCAGTTCTTC.